One and the same sample provided the 14 T cell receptor beta chains below, sequenced in a study of blood T cell repertoires in COVID-19. Measured with immunoSEQ multiplex PCR; TCRdb has only the in-frame clones, and not every one. The data contain roughly 140,000 clones, about 85% of them singletons. The source material was peripheral blood. These receptors all stem from a woman in her forties with active or convalescent COVID-19.

The rearrangement links TRBV15 to TRBJ2-3; TRBD2 agrees at 8 bases. Germline V gene data show CDR1 as LNHNV and CDR2 as YYDKDF (reference sequence). The junction had 8 bases not matched to a gene; V was cut back by 5 bases and J by 4 bases. This CDR3 is built from 15 residues. The CDR3 loop reads CATSRATSASDTQYF. DNA for the CDR3: TGTGCCACCAGCCGCGCGACTAGCGCTTCAGATACGCAGTATTTT. The complete variable domain, with remaining parts taken from reference TRBV15 and TRBJ2-3, reads DAMVIQNPRYQVTQFGKPVTLSCSQTLNHNVMYWYQQKSSQAPKLLFHYYDKDFNNEADTPDNFQSRRPNTSFCFLDIRSPGLGDTAMYLCATSRATSASDTQYFGPGTRLTVL.

The chain is built from TRBV19 and TRBJ1-2, with 7 bases lining up with TRBD1. The germline V gene encodes CDR1 LNHDA and CDR2 SQIVND (reference sequence). The CDR3 consists of 13 residues. V lost 5 bases to trimming and J lost 2 bases; unmatched junction nucleotides: 2. CDR3 loop: CASSVQGNYGYTF. DNA for the CDR3: TGTGCCAGTAGTGTACAGGGGAACTATGGCTACACCTTC.

The rearrangement joins TRBV6-5 to TRBJ2-7, with a tentative D call TRBD1 (7 bases). V shed 5 bases and J shed 5 bases, with 19 bases lying between them. The CDR3 covers 15 residues. Germline loops: CDR1 MNHEY, CDR2 SVGAGI. The CDR3 here is CASSPARRGRDEQYF. CDR3 nucleotide sequence: TGTGCCAGCAGTCCAGCGAGGAGGGGGCGCGACGAGCAGTACTTC.

The V gene is TRBV5-4, the J gene TRBJ2-7; maybe TRBD2 (6 bases). The germline V gene has CDR1 SGHNT and CDR2 YYREEE (reference sequence). V lost 0 bases and J lost 5, with 12 bases in between. The CDR3 is 14 amino acids. CDR3 sequence reads: CASSLAASVDEQYF. CDR3 DNA: TGTGCCAGCAGCTTGGCTGCTAGCGTGGACGAGCAGTACTTC.

The chain recombines TRBV23-1 with TRBJ2-3; D gene uncertain. TRBV23-1 is labeled an ORF, and its function is uncertain. V was trimmed by 1 base and J by 7 bases, leaving 18 bases between them. The CDR3 extends over 16 amino acids. In DNA form, the CDR3 reads TGCGCCAGCAGTCAATGGCAGGCACCTGATGGAAATACGCAGTATTTT. This gives the protein CASSQWQAPDGNTQYF.

The chain uses TRBV11-2 and TRBJ2-5; 12 bases agree with TRBD2. The junction had 5 bases not matched to a gene; V was cut back by 5 bases and J by 4 bases. The CDR3 runs to 15 residues. Germline CDR1 SGHAT, CDR2 FQNNGV. In DNA, the CDR3 is TGTGCCAGCAGCCCGCAACTAGCGGGGGGAGAGACCCAGTACTTC. Protein product: CASSPQLAGGETQYF.

The chain combines TRBV3-1 (or the pseudogene TRBV3-2) with TRBJ1-1; 8 bases match TRBD1. The CDR3 loop spans 16 amino acids. Trimming took 0 bases from V and 4 from J; bases not matched to a gene: 7. Germline assignment: CDR1 LGHDT and CDR2 YNNKEL (reference sequence). The CDR3 region is CASSQDPGGGSTEAFF. Here the CDR3 DNA reads TGTGCCAGCAGCCAAGATCCAGGGGGCGGGTCCACTGAAGCTTTCTTT.

The rearrangement joins TRBV29-1 to TRBJ1-5; D is perhaps TRBD1 (6 bases). This CDR3 comprises 12 residues. V was clipped by 5 bases and J by 8 bases, with 13 bases between them. Germline V gives CDR1 SQVTM, CDR2 ANQGSEA. The CDR3 DNA reads as TGCAGCGTTCAGACAGGATCGGAGCCCCAGCATTTT. Its protein product is CSVQTGSEPQHF.

This chain connects TRBV6-1 to TRBJ1-5; no reliable D call. CDR1 and CDR2 (germline): MNHNS, SASEGT. Trimming took off 1 base at V and 4 bases at J, with 8 bases between the two ends. The CDR3 is 14 residues long. CDR3 protein: CASSEGGWNQPQHF. The DNA for the CDR3 is TGTGCCAGCAGTGAAGGCGGTTGGAATCAGCCCCAGCATTTT.

The chain uses TRBV5-4 and TRBJ2-3; 7 bases align to TRBD1. In germline, CDR1 is SGHNT, CDR2 YYREEE (reference sequence). The V and J ends lost 0 bases and 4 bases, in that order; junction bases with no gene match: 2. The CDR3 sequence is 14 residues long. The CDR3: CASSLEQGADTQYF. The CDR3, as DNA: TGTGCCAGCAGCTTGGAGCAGGGGGCAGATACGCAGTATTTT.

The chain uses TRBV10-3 and TRBJ1-2; 7 positions match TRBD1. The V gene end was trimmed by 4 bases and the J gene end by 4 bases; junction bases not matched to a gene: 9. Germline V gene sequence: CDR1 ENHRY, CDR2 SYGVKD. The CDR3 is 15 amino acids. For the CDR3, the DNA is TGTGCCATCAGTGCAGGACAGGCCGCTCTCTATGGCTACACCTTC. Translating it yields CAISAGQAALYGYTF.

The V call is TRBV11-2, the J call TRBJ2-3, with D perhaps matching TRBD2 (5 bases). Deletions cut 5 bases from V and 2 bases from J, with 14 bases between. This CDR3 comprises 15 residues. Germline-derived CDR1 and CDR2 are SGHAT and FQNNGV. Here the CDR3 DNA reads TGTGCCAGCAGCGTCCTAGGGAGCGCCACAGATACGCAGTATTTT. It is translated as CASSVLGSATDTQYF.

This rearrangement joins TRBV28 to TRBJ1-3; D uncertain. This CDR3 region has 11 residues. Germline lookup yields CDR1 MDHEN and CDR2 SYDVKM. Deletions cut 7 bases from V and 1 base from J, with 2 bases between. CDR3 protein: CASTSGNTIYF. CDR3 sequence (DNA): TGTGCCAGCACGTCTGGAAACACCATATATTTT.

This clone was detected only a few times. CDR3 coding DNA: TGTGCCAGCAGCGTAGGACAGCCTTCCTATGGCTACACCTTC. This gives the protein CASSVGQPSYGYTF. The genes are TRBV9 and TRBJ1-2; weak D call: TRBD1 (5 bases). With 0 bases removed from V and 4 bases from J, the gap between germline ends came to 10 bases. The CDR3 totals 14 residues. Germline V CDR1 and CDR2: SGDLS, YYNGEE.